This is a list of T cell receptor beta chains from one sample in a study of post-analysis software for immune sequencing data. TCRdb reprocessed the PCR reads via MiXCR and lists one record per CDR3 protein. The sample lists 430,000 or so distinct CDR3 sequences, 39% occurring once. Sample: blood. Receptor source: a girl under 10 years old with multiple sclerosis. The CDR3 runs from the conserved cysteine through the conserved F or W. A D gene is named only where the DNA matches it firmly. Only part of the rows carry a size: once, few, many, or a class if the clone is expanded.

size | J | V | D | CDR3 | DNA
few | TRBJ2-7 | TRBV5-1 | TRBD2 | CASSLANGGKDEQYF | TGCGCCAGCAGCTTGGCCAACGGGGGGAAGGACGAGCAGTACTTC
- | TRBJ2-1 | TRBV20-1 | - | CSAPTDSYNEQFF | TGCAGTGCTCCAACAGATTCCTACAATGAGCAGTTCTTC
once | TRBJ2-5 | TRBV4-3 | - | CASSRLAYQETQYF | TGCGCCAGCAGCCGTCTAGCGTACCAAGAGACCCAGTACTTC
few | TRBJ2-5 | TRBV7-9 | TRBD2 | CASSLTSGGVLETQYF | TGTGCCAGCAGCCTCACTAGCGGGGGGGTCCTAGAGACCCAGTACTTC
- | TRBJ2-7 | TRBV6-2/TRBV6-3 | TRBD2 | CASSYLSGVPSEQYF | TGTGCCAGCAGTTATCTTAGCGGGGTCCCCTCCGAGCAGTACTTC
- | TRBJ1-2 | TRBV2 | TRBD1 | CVSSDDRGDGYTF | TGTGTCAGCAGCGACGACAGGGGAGATGGCTACACCTTC
few | TRBJ2-2 | TRBV4-3 | TRBD1 | CASSRDPGQGNTGELFF | TGCGCCAGCAGCCGAGATCCGGGACAGGGAAACACCGGGGAGCTGTTTTTT
- | TRBJ1-2 | TRBV28 | - | CASSPSLDREYGYTF | TGTGCCAGCAGCCCAAGTCTGGACAGAGAATATGGCTACACCTTC
few | TRBJ1-2 | TRBV3-1 | - | CASSQAGEWGGYTF | TGTGCCAGCAGCCAAGCTGGGGAGTGGGGAGGCTACACCTTC
- | TRBJ2-7 | TRBV7-3 | - | CASSFNKEGGINEQYF | TGTGCCAGCAGCTTCAACAAGGAGGGGGGAATCAATGAGCAGTACTTC
many | TRBJ2-6 | TRBV12-3/TRBV12-4 | - | CASSLSGSGANVLTF | TGTGCCAGCAGCCTTTCGGGCTCTGGGGCCAACGTCCTGACTTTC
- | TRBJ2-7 | TRBV7-9 | TRBD2 | CASSLMRETGEQYF | TGTGCCAGCAGCTTAATGCGGGAGACGGGAGAGCAGTACTTC
few | TRBJ2-5 | TRBV29-1 | - | CSVGGLAAETQYF | TGCAGCGTTGGAGGGTTGGCAGCGGAGACCCAGTACTTC
- | TRBJ1-1 | TRBV5-1 | - | CASSLIFGPNTEAFF | TGCGCCAGCAGCTTGATCTTTGGACCGAACACTGAAGCTTTCTTT
few | TRBJ2-5 | TRBV6-2/TRBV6-3 | - | CASSYYVGSRETQYF | TGTGCCAGCAGTTACTATGTAGGGAGTCGGGAGACCCAGTACTTC
- | TRBJ2-1 | TRBV7-2 | TRBD1 | CASSPGQGRGYEQFF | TGTGCCAGCAGCCCGGGACAGGGAAGGGGTTATGAGCAGTTCTTC
- | TRBJ2-7 | TRBV12-3/TRBV12-4 | - | CASRSTSVGNEQYF | TGTGCCAGCAGGTCGACTAGTGTAGGGAATGAGCAGTACTTC
- | TRBJ2-1 | TRBV13 | - | CASSLVQGPNEQFF | TGTGCCAGCAGCTTAGTACAGGGACCCAATGAGCAGTTCTTC
few | TRBJ2-3 | TRBV18 | - | CASSPFWGESTDTQYF | TGTGCCAGCTCACCCTTTTGGGGAGAAAGCACAGATACGCAGTATTTT
few | TRBJ1-5 | TRBV6-1 | TRBD1 | CATLLEGASHQPQHF | TGTGCCACCCTACTGGAGGGGGCTTCCCACCAGCCCCAGCATTTT
few | TRBJ2-1 | TRBV5-1 | - | CASSLGGSTDEQFF | TGCGCCAGCAGCTTGGGAGGCAGCACGGATGAGCAGTTCTTC
few | TRBJ1-5 | TRBV7-2 | - | CASSSGARIHNQPQHF | TGTGCCAGCAGCTCAGGGGCCCGGATCCACAATCAGCCCCAGCATTTT
- | TRBJ2-1 | TRBV9 | TRBD1 | CASSAGTGTYNEQFF | TGTGCCAGCAGCGCGGGGACAGGGACCTACAATGAGCAGTTCTTC
once | TRBJ2-3 | TRBV25-1 | TRBD2 | CASSPRGTSGSTDTQYF | TGTGCCAGCAGCCCCCGAGGGACTAGCGGTAGCACAGATACGCAGTATTTT
- | TRBJ1-1 | TRBV7-9 | TRBD1 | CASSDTGQGNEAFF | TGTGCCAGCAGCGACACGGGACAGGGAAATGAAGCTTTCTTT
few | TRBJ2-6 | TRBV7-9 | - | CASSLSRSGANVLTF | TGTGCCAGCAGCTTAAGTCGCTCTGGGGCCAACGTCCTGACTTTC
few | TRBJ2-1 | TRBV20-1 | TRBD1 | CSAHRTGNYNEQFF | TGCAGTGCGCACCGGACAGGGAACTACAATGAGCAGTTCTTC
few | TRBJ2-3 | TRBV7-3 | - | CASSFTGLSSTDTQYF | TGTGCCAGCAGCTTCACAGGACTGTCTAGCACAGATACGCAGTATTTT
- | TRBJ2-1 | TRBV11-2 | TRBD1 | CASSLGSGGRQFF | TGTGCCAGCAGCTTAGGGTCAGGGGGCAGGCAGTTCTTC
- | TRBJ1-4 | TRBV12-3/TRBV12-4 | - | CASSLAVGRTNEKLFF | TGTGCCAGCAGTTTAGCTGTGGGGCGGACTAATGAAAAACTGTTTTTT
few | TRBJ1-2 | TRBV20-1 | - | CSARGGLSNYGYTF | TGCAGTGCTAGAGGCGGGCTGTCTAACTATGGCTACACCTTC